These 25 T cell receptor beta chains share one sample of origin, sequenced in a study of tissue T cells after allogeneic stem cell transplantation (dated by TCRdb to between 2021 and 2024). The method behind the library was the immunoSEQ multiplex PCR assay. Sourced from immuneACCESS, this table was stored by TCRdb with only in-frame sequences that have V and J called. A share of the clones is absent; for the studies checked, an unresolved V gene accounts for under half, and the remainder has no known explanation. Recorded for this sample are tens of thousands of clones; 80% to 95% of them occurred a single time. The ten top clones hold approximately 3.8% of the sample. The time point label here, explained by the study, means: recipient (host-origin) PBMCs collected before allo-HCT. Specimen: blood, collected before transplantation. The receptors were gathered from a woman aged 40 to 75 who later had graft-versus-host disease after an allogeneic stem cell transplant.

V is TRBV19 and J is TRBJ2-3; D uncertain. V lost 5 bases, J lost 4 bases, and 16 bases lay in between. There are 15 residues in the CDR3. The germline V gene encodes CDR1 LNHDA and CDR2 SQIVND (reference sequence). The CDR3 spells CASSLVAGSPDTQYF. The CDR3 bases are TGTGCCAGTAGTCTCGTGGCAGGATCCCCAGATACGCAGTATTTT.

The rearrangement uses TRBV5-1 and TRBJ2-7, with D possibly being TRBD2 (6 bases). This CDR3 is built from 17 residues. The germline V gene has CDR1 SGHRS and CDR2 YFSETQ. The V end was cut by 2 bases, the J end by 1 base, with 19 bases between. The CDR3 spells CASSLQILAEGSYEQYF. For the CDR3, the DNA is TGCGCCAGCAGCTTACAAATATTAGCGGAGGGGTCCTACGAGCAGTACTTC.

The genes are TRBV18 and TRBJ1-2; D uncertain. V dropped 2 bases and J dropped 3 bases, with 10 bases sitting between them. CDR1 and CDR2 (germline): KGHSH, LQKENI. This CDR3 region has 14 residues. The CDR3 nucleotides read TGTGCCAGCTCACCAGGCGCCTCGGACTATGGCTACACCTTC. Translated: CASSPGASDYGYTF.

The rearrangement joins TRBV5-1 to TRBJ1-4; 12 nucleotides line up with TRBD1. The CDR3 runs to 15 residues. Trimming took 7 bases from V and 10 from J; bases not matched to a gene: 11. Germline values: CDR1 SGHRS, CDR2 YFSETQ. This CDR3 reads CASRPGTGGERKLFF. The CDR3 DNA reads TGCGCCAGCCGTCCCGGGACAGGGGGCGAAAGAAAACTGTTTTTT.

The V and J genes are TRBV7-2 and TRBJ2-7; TRBD2 aligns across 12 bases. The CDR3 consists of 17 residues. Germline V CDR1 and CDR2: SGHTA, FQGNSA. V was pared by 3 bases and J by 0 bases, with 6 bases of the junction left unmatched. CDR3 loop: CASSFRLAGENSYEQYF. CDR3 nucleotide sequence: TGTGCCAGCAGCTTTCGACTAGCGGGAGAGAACTCCTACGAGCAGTACTTC.

In the case of this clone: Its ends do not fully match the called genes, so a read error is possible. The chain recombines TRBV9 with TRBJ1-3; no reliable D call. There are 14 residues in the CDR3. Germline loops: CDR1 SGDLS, CDR2 YYNGEE. Written as DNA, the CDR3 is TGTGCCAGCAGCCAGCGGGGTGCGGGAAGCACCATATATTTT. Protein product: CASSQRGAGSTIYF.

The chain has TRBV29-1 and TRBJ2-4; 12 bases map to TRBD2. The CDR3 loop spans 14 amino acids. Germline CDR1 is SQVTM and CDR2 is ANQGSEA. J lost 8 bases, V lost 6 bases, and 8 bases had no gene match. CDR3: CSVQTSGRLDIQYF. The CDR3 DNA follows: TGCAGCGTGCAAACTAGCGGGAGGCTAGACATTCAGTACTTC.

This clone appeared a single time. The chain has TRBV7-9 and TRBJ2-1, with 7 bases matching TRBD2. Germline assignment: CDR1 SEHNR and CDR2 FQNEAQ (reference sequence). This CDR3 has 13 residues. Losses at the gene ends were 1 base for V and 9 bases for J; bases not matched to a gene: 3. The CDR3 protein is CASSLGWGGEQFF. The CDR3 DNA reads TGTGCCAGCAGCTTAGGCTGGGGGGGTGAGCAGTTCTTC.

The genes are TRBV15 and TRBJ2-3; D is perhaps TRBD1 (5 bases). Germline CDR1 LNHNV, CDR2 YYDKDF (reference sequence). V shed 2 bases and J shed 3 bases, with 18 bases lying between them. There are 17 residues in the CDR3. The CDR3 reads CATSRPIRGRVTDTQYF. The CDR3 nucleotides read TGTGCCACCAGCAGACCGATCCGCGGCAGGGTTACAGATACGCAGTATTTT.

CDR3 sequence reads: CSVPRGHEQFF. CDR3 sequence (DNA): TGCAGCGTACCCAGGGGGCATGAGCAGTTCTTC. This chain links TRBV29-1 with TRBJ2-1, with TRBD1 matching over 8 bases. The V gene end was trimmed by 6 bases and the J gene end by 8 bases; junction bases not matched to a gene: 3. The germline CDR1 and CDR2 sequences are SQVTM and ANQGSEA. This CDR3 has 11 amino acids.

The rearrangement joins TRBV4-1 to TRBJ1-4; D remains unclear. The CDR3 contains 16 residues. Germline V CDR1 and CDR2: MGHRA, YSYEKL. The V gene lost 3 bases and the J gene lost 4 bases, with 15 bases spanning the gap. CDR3 nucleotides: TGCGCCAGCAGCCAGCTAGTAGGACGGGTTAATGAAAAACTGTTTTTT. It translates to CASSQLVGRVNEKLFF.

The chain joins TRBV6-2 or TRBV6-3 to TRBJ2-7; D is possibly TRBD1 or TRBD2 (6 bases each). Germline values: CDR1 MNHEY, CDR2 SVGEGT. Trimming left V 0 bases short and J 7 bases short, with 13 bases between. The CDR3 totals 14 residues. DNA of the CDR3: TGTGCCAGCAGTTACTCCTTAGAGGGGGGAGAGCAGTACTTC. As protein: CASSYSLEGGEQYF.

The rearrangement links TRBV11-3 to TRBJ1-1, with D unresolved. Trimming stripped 0 bases from V and 2 bases from J, with 7 bases between. CDR3 length equals 14 residues. CDR1 SGHNT and CDR2 YENEEA come from the germline V gene. The CDR3 sequence is CASSLDGLNTEAFF. The CDR3 DNA reads TGTGCCAGCAGCTTAGATGGGCTAAACACTGAAGCTTTCTTT.

The chain joins TRBV19 to TRBJ1-2, with 7 bases that match TRBD1. The germline CDR1 and CDR2 sequences are LNHDA and SQIVND (reference sequence). J was trimmed by 3 bases and V by 11 bases; bases with no gene match: 9. This CDR3 has 13 amino acids. CDR3 region: CAGERTGYYGYTF. DNA of the CDR3: TGTGCCGGCGAAAGGACAGGCTACTATGGCTACACCTTC.

This chain links TRBV7-2 with TRBJ2-5, with 7 bases lining up with TRBD2. The CDR3 consists of 13 residues. Germline CDR1 is SGHTA and CDR2 is FQGNSA. The junction had 2 bases not matched to a gene; V was cut back by 5 bases and J by 2 bases. The CDR3: CASSRGLQETQYF. Written as DNA, the CDR3 is TGTGCCAGCAGCCGGGGACTACAAGAGACCCAGTACTTC.

The chain joins TRBV5-4 to TRBJ2-7; 9 nucleotides line up with TRBD2. Trimming removed 0 bases from V and 2 bases from J; junction bases left unmatched: 3. Germline CDR1 and CDR2: SGHNT and YYREEE (reference sequence). The CDR3 has 15 residues. The CDR3 sequence is CASSLAASGTYEQYF. The DNA for the CDR3 is TGTGCCAGCAGCTTGGCGGCTAGCGGGACCTACGAGCAGTACTTC. The full variable domain, its missing parts supplied by reference TRBV5-4 and TRBJ2-7, is ETGVTQSPTHLIKTRGQQVTLRCSSQSGHNTVSWYQQALGQGPQFIFQYYREEENGRGNFPPRFSGLQFPNYSSELNVNALELDDSALYLCASSLAASGTYEQYFGPGTRLTVT.

V is TRBV29-1 and J is TRBJ1-3; TRBD1 aligns across 8 bases. Germline V lookup: CDR1 SQVTM, CDR2 ANQGSEA. There are 15 residues in the CDR3. V shed 7 bases and J 1 base; nucleotides not matched to a gene: 9. In DNA, the CDR3 is TGCAGCGCCGATGGACAGGGCGGATCTGGAAACACCATATATTTT. This sequence encodes CSADGQGGSGNTIYF.

The chain has TRBV18 and TRBJ1-1; D is unresolved. The CDR3 is 13 amino acids. Looked up from germline, CDR1 is KGHSH and CDR2 is LQKENI. V was cut by 10 bases and J by 1 base, with 13 bases left in between. The CDR3 protein is CATNLIQNTEAFF. CDR3 in DNA: TGTGCCACCAACCTCATACAGAACACTGAAGCTTTCTTT.

This chain links TRBV4-1 with TRBJ1-1; TRBD1 agrees at 8 bases. Germline trimming cut 0 bases from V and 2 bases from J; bases unmatched to any gene: 5. The germline gives CDR1 MGHRA, CDR2 YSYEKL. The CDR3 loop spans 16 amino acids. DNA for the CDR3: TGCGCCAGCAGCCAAGACAGGGGGCCAACCAACACTGAAGCTTTCTTT. As protein: CASSQDRGPTNTEAFF.

The J gene is TRBJ2-1, the V gene TRBV4-3, with a tentative D call TRBD2 (6 bases). CDR1 and CDR2 from the germline V gene are LGHNA and YSLEER. The CDR3 totals 15 residues. V was trimmed by 1 base and J by 0 bases, leaving 7 bases between them. The CDR3 sequence: CASSQGRGSYNEQFF. CDR3 nucleotide sequence: TGCGCCAGCAGCCAAGGGCGGGGCTCCTACAATGAGCAGTTCTTC.

The V call is TRBV28, the J call TRBJ2-4; 9 bases agree with TRBD2. Germline CDR1 is MDHEN and CDR2 is SYDVKM. This CDR3 is built from 17 residues. After removal of 7 bases from V and 5 bases from J, the junction contained 15 bases not matched to a gene. The CDR3 DNA sequence: TGTGCCAGCAACACCCACGGGGGCGGGAGGGCCGAAAACATTCAGTACTTC. The encoded protein is CASNTHGGGRAENIQYF.

The V and J genes are TRBV6-2 or TRBV6-3 and TRBJ1-1; D gene unclear. Germline CDR1 is MNHEY and CDR2 is SVGEGT. The CDR3 is 14 amino acids. Trimming removed 4 bases at V and 5 bases at J, with 14 bases between. In nucleotides, the CDR3 is TGTGCCAGCAGTTTCTACGACTTGGGGACTGAAGCTTTCTTT. It encodes CASSFYDLGTEAFF.

This chain links TRBV2 with TRBJ1-4, with D perhaps TRBD1 (5 bases). Trimming removed 9 bases at V and 0 bases at J, with 14 bases between. Germline-derived CDR1 and CDR2 are SNHLY and FYNNEI. The CDR3 totals 15 residues. CDR3 protein: CARAPPGATNEKLFF. Written as DNA, the CDR3 is TGTGCCAGAGCCCCGCCGGGGGCAACTAATGAAAAACTGTTTTTT.

The chain couples TRBV4-1 to TRBJ2-3; D gene uncertain. This CDR3 comprises 13 residues. V lost 1 base to trimming and J lost 5 bases, with 7 bases between them. Germline assignment: CDR1 MGHRA and CDR2 YSYEKL. In nucleotides, the CDR3 is TGCGCCAGCAGCCAAGCCCCTGGAGATACGCAGTATTTT. Translating it yields CASSQAPGDTQYF.

The V and J genes are TRBV10-1 and TRBJ1-1; D call uncertain. CDR3 length: 15 amino acids. CDR1 WNHNN and CDR2 SYGVQD come from the germline V gene (reference sequence). V was pared by 5 bases and J by 8 bases, with 21 bases between. CDR3 residues: CASSPPAPSTDEAFF. Written as DNA, the CDR3 is TGCGCCAGCAGTCCTCCGGCACCGTCCACCGACGAAGCTTTCTTT.